A single T cell receptor (beta chain) is shown here with its context. Its antigen is still unknown. Some clones are missing from TCRdb's copy, which holds only in-frame ones; the method was immunoSEQ multiplex PCR. The sample contains hundreds of thousands of clones, 89% of which appear only once. Treatment indicated: 15 to 20 received Ad26.COV2.S at low or high dose, single or two shots; several received placebo; per-sample allocation not given. The samples date from day 63 after the first vaccine or placebo injection. This Boston cohort included adults aged 18-55 years. This entry belongs to a study of Ad26.COV2.S vaccination and SARS-CoV-2 variants. At the level of the study: Ad26.COV2.S arm of COV1001 included the donor.

With 6 bases removed from V and 3 bases from J, the gap between germline ends came to 9 bases. CDR1 and CDR2 (germline): ENHRY, SYGVKD. The length of the CDR3 is 12 residues. Study-wide findings and caveats: Vaccine recipients posted higher spike-specific TCR breadth than their placebo counterparts.

Sample: peripheral blood, taken in a trial of Ad26.COV2.S vaccine versus placebo. This TCR was recovered from a person aged 18-60 years who received the Ad26.COV2.S COVID-19 vaccine or a placebo. This sequence joins TRBV10-3 and TRBJ2-7, with D possibly matching TRBD1 (5 bases). CDR3 amino acids: CAIRDTSYEQYF. The DNA of the CDR3 is TGTGCCATCAGGGACACCAGCTACGAGCAGTACTTC.